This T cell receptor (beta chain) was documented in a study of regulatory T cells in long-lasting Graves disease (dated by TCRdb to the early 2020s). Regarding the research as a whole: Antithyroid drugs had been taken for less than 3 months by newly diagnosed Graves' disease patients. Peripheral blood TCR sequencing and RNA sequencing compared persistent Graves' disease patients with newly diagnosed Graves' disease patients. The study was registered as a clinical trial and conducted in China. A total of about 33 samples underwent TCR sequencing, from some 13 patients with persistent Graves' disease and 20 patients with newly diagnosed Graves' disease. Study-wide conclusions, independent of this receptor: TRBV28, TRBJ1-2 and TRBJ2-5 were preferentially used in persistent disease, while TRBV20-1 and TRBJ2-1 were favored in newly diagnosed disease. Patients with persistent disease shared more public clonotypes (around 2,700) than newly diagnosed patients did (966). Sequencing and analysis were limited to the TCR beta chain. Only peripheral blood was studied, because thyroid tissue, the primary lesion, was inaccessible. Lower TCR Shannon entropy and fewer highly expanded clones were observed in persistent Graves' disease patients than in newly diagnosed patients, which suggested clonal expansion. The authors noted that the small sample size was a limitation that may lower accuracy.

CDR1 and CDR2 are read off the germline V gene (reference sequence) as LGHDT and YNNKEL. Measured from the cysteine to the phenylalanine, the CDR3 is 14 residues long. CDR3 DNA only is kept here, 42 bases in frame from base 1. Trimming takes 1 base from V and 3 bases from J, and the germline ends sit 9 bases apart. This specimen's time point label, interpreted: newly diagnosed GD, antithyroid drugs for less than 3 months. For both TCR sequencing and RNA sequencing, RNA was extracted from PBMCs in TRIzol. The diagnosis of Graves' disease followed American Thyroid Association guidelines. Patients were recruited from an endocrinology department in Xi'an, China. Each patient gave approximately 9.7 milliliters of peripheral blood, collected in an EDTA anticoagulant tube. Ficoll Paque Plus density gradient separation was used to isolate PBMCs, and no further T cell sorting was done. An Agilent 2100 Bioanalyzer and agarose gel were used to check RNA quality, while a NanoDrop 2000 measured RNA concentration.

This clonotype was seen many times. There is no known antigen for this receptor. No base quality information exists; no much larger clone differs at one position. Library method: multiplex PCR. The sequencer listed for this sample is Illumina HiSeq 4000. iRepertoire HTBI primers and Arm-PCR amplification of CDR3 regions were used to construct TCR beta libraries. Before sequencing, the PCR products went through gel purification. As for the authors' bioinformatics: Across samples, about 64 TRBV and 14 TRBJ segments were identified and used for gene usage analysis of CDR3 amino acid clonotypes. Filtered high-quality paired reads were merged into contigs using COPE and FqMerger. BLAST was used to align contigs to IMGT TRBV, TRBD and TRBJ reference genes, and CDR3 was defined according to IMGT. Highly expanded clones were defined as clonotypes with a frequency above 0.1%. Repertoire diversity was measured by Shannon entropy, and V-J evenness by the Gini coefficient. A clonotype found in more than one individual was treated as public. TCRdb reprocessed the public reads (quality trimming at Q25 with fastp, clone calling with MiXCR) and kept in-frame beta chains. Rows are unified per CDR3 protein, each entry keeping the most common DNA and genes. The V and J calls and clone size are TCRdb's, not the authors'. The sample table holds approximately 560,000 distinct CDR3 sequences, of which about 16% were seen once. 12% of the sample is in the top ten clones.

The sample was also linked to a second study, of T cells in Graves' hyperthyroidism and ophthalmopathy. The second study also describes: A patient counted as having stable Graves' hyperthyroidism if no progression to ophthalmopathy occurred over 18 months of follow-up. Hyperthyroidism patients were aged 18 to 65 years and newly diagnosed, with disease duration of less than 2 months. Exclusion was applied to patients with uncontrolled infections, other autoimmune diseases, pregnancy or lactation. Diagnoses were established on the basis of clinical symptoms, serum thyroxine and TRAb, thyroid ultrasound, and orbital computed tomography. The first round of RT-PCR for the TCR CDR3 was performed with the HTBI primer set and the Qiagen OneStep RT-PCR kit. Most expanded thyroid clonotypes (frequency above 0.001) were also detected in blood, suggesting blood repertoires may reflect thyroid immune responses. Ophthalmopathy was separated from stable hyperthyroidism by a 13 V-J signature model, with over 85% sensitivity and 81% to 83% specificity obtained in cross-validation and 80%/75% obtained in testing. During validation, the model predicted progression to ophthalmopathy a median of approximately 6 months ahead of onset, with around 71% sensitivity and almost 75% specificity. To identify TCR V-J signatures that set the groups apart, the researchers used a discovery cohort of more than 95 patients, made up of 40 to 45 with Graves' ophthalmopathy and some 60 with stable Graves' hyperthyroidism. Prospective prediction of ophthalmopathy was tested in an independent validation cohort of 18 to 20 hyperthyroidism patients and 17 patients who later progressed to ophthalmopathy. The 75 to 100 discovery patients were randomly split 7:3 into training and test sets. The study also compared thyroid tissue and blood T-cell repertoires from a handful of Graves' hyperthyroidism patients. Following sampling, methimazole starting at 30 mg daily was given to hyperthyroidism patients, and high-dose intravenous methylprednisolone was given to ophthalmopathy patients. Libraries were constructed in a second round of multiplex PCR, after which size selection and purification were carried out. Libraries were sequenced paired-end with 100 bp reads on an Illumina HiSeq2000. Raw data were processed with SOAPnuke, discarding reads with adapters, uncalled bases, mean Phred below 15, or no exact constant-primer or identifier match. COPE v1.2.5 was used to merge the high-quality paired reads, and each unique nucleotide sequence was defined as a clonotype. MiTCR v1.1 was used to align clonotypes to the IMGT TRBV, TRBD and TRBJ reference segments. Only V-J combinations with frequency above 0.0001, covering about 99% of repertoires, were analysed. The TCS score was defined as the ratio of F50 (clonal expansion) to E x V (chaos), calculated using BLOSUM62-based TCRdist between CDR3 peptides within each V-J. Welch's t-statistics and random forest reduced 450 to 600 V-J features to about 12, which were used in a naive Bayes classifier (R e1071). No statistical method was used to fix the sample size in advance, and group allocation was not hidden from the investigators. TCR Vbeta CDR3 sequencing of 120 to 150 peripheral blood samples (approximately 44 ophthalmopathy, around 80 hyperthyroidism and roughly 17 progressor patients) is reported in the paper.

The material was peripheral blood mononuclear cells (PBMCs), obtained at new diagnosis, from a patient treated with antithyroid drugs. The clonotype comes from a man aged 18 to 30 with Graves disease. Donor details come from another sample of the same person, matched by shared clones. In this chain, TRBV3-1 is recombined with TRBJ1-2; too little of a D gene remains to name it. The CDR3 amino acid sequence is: CASSQGVSDYGYTF. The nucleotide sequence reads TGTGCCAGCAGCCAAGGGGTGTCTGACTATGGCTACACCTTC.